This record concerns one TCR beta chain sequence. This specimen comes from a study of blood T cell repertoires in COVID-19. Sequenced by immunoSEQ multiplex PCR; TCRdb stores in-frame clones only, minus some. The table lists a few hundred thousand clones, approximately 85% of them singletons, with roughly 2% in the top ten. CDR3 length: 13 residues. Trimming took 6 bases from V and 8 from J; bases not matched to a gene: 7. The germline V gene has CDR1 LNHDA and CDR2 SQIVND (reference sequence). V and J are TRBV19 and TRBJ2-4, with 7 bases lining up with TRBD1. The source is a man aged 30 to 39 who had recovered from COVID-19. Source material: PBMCs or T cells enriched from blood (not recorded which). The CDR3 sequence: CASRQGKGYIQYF. The CDR3 DNA reads as TGTGCCAGTAGACAGGGGAAGGGATACATTCAGTACTTC. Full variable domain (missing parts from reference TRBV19 and TRBJ2-4): DGGITQSPKYLFRKEGQNVTLSCEQNLNHDAMYWYRQDPGQGLRLIYYSQIVNDFQKGDIAEGYSVSREKKESFPLTVTSAQKNPTAFYLCASRQGKGYIQYFGAGTRLSVL.